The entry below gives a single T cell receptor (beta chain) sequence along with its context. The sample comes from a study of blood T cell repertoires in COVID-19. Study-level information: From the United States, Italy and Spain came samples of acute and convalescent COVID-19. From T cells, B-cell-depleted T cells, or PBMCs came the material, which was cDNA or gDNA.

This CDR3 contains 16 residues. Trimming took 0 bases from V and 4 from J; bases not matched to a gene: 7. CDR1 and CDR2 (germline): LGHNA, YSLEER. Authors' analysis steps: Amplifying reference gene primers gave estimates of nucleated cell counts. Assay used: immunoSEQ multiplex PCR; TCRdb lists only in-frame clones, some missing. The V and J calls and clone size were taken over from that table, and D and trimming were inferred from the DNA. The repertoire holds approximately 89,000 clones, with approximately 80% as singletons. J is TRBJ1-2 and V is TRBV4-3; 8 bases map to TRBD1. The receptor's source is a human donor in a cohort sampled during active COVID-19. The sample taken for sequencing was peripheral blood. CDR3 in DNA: TGCGCCAGCAGCCAAGATACGGCAGGGGGCGGCTATGGCTACACCTTC. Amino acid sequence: CASSQDTAGGGYGYTF.